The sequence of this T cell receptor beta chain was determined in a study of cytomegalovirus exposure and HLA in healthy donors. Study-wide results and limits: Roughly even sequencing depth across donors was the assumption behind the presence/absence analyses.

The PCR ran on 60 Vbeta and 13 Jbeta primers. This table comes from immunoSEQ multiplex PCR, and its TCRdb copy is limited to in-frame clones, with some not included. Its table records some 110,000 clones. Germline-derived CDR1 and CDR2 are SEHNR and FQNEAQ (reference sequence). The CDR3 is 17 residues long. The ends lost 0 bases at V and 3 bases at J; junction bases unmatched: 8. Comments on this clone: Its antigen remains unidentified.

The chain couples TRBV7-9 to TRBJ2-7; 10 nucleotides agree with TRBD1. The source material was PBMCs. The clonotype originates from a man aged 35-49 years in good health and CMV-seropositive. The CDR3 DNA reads TGTGCCAGCAGCTTAGCGCAGGGCGGACAGGGGGACTACGAGCAGTACTTC. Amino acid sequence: CASSLAQGGQGDYEQYF.